The subject of this entry is one T cell receptor beta chain. The sample holds a few counts of this clone. Its recognized antigen is unknown. The sample holds no much larger clone one base away, and base qualities are not on file. Libraries were prepared through the immunoSEQ multiplex PCR assay. For the multiplex PCR, a mixture combining 60 forward primers for TCR Vbeta segments and 13 reverse primers for TCR Jbeta segments was used. Amplification of the CDR3 region of rearranged TCR beta genes was performed with a multiplex PCR assay on genomic DNA. Amplified TCR beta libraries were sequenced as 87-base-pair reads on the Illumina HiSeq System. As for the authors' bioinformatics: A later analysis counted about 80 million unique TCR beta chains across the 550 to 750 repertoires, and around 12 million of these chains were shared by at least two donors. To remove PCR and sequencing errors, raw reads were error-corrected and collapsed into unique sequences using a nearest-neighbor algorithm that merged closely related sequences. To assign V, D and J gene segments, CDR3 sequences were aligned to IMGT reference sequences. For a sequence to be retained, a match of at least six nucleotides was required to both a V gene segment and a J gene segment. Rearrangements were called productive when the CDR3 lacked stop codons and stayed in frame with V and J; all others were non-productive. CDR3 was defined according to IMGT convention as the region running from the second conserved V-encoded cysteine to the conserved J-encoded phenylalanine. In an earlier analysis of around 540 of the donors, sequences lacking an unambiguous match to a single V gene segment were excluded. In an earlier analysis of several hundred of the donors, a V segment was called functional when productive rearrangements were above 56.7%, and segregating when the standard deviation between donors exceeded 5%. A statistical classification framework was built to diagnose cytomegalovirus status from the catalog of TCR beta chain sequences. A later analysis assigned V and J genes by comparing TCR nucleotide sequences with IMGT/GENE-DB human TR gene sequences. Using the TCRdist pipeline, a later analysis assigned CDR3 sequences along with most-parsimonious VDJ recombination scenarios. A later analysis defined each TCR beta chain by its CDR3 amino acid sequence plus V-gene family, and excluded reads lacking a unique V-gene family. To address suspected cross-contamination and a sequencing artifact, a later analysis removed approximately 600 highly shared, low-generation-probability nucleotide sequences. In a later analysis, a clonal expansion index for each public chain was calculated from normalized within-repertoire ranks of inferred template counts. In a later analysis, generation probabilities were computed with a VDJ recombination model fitted to out-of-frame rearrangements, and the resulting probabilities were checked against IGoR. Hypergeometric tests were used in a later analysis to score TCR-TCR, TCR-HLA and TCR-CMV co-occurrence, with a repertoire-size bias correction applied to the TCR pairs. False discovery rates were estimated in a later analysis by permuting HLA or CMV assignments 20 times. In a later analysis, co-occurring TCRs were grouped with DBSCAN, and TCRdist sequence similarity was added when clustering was performed within HLA-allele-positive subsets. Repertoires with fewer than 30,000 or more than 120,000 public chains, plus five repertoires with anomalous nucleotide sharing, were excluded from co-occurrence clustering. TCRdb limited this immuneACCESS table to in-frame rearrangements with V and J called. A share of clones is missing; checked studies link under half to unresolved V genes, and the rest is unexplained. That table is the source of V, J and clone size, and D and trimming were worked out from the DNA. The sample data list about 180,000 clones, and around three quarters of these were observed just once. The top ten constitute under 2.5% of the sample.

The data derive from a study of cytomegalovirus exposure and HLA in healthy donors (dated by TCRdb to 2017 to 2019). Background on the whole study: According to an earlier analysis of a few hundred of the donors, 150 million to 200 million T cells yielded over 100 million unique TCR beta sequences and 276 Gb of sequence data. An early release covering over 500 HLA-typed donors comprised about 300 gigabases of sequencing data and around 80 million unique TCR sequences. Among the approximately 430 genotyped donors, approximately 81% belonged to the genetic ancestry cluster associated with self-reported Caucasian donors. The aim of the study was to test whether cataloging public T cell receptors could identify signatures of past pathogen exposure. The study used immunosequencing to profile the T cell repertoires of hundreds of subjects and linked those repertoires to cytomegalovirus serostatus. A separate validation cohort of roughly 130 different subjects was used in addition to the approximately 610-subject first cohort. To predict cytomegalovirus infection status, the study combined high-throughput TCR immunosequencing, statistical association of individual TCRs with disease status, and machine learning. A later analysis re-examined previously published TCR beta repertoires from more than 600 donors and added high-resolution HLA genotyping to investigate patterns of TCR occurrence. The later analysis used no new phenotypic data to find candidate immune exposures, relying instead on TCR beta sequences and their occurrence across donors. An earlier analysis of 587 of the donors used high-throughput TCR beta sequencing to judge whether each TCR beta V gene segment behaved as functional or pseudogenic. Alongside the repertoire data, information on donor age, sex, ethnicity and CMV serostatus was compiled. In a later genetic analysis, genome-wide SNP genotypes for about 55% of the roughly 700 donors were used, and that subset was treated as a discovery cohort. All discovery cohort repertoires had been generated using a single sequencing platform. Class I and class II HLA loci were covered by the typing at four-digit resolution. Typing coverage varied by locus: 629-630 donors for A, B, C, DRB1 and DQB1; roughly 510 for DQA1; around 610 for DPA1; around 490 for DPB1. Four to six DR-DQ haplotypes were handled as single units for association and clustering, since linkage in the cohort was strong. Among about 390 genotyped donors of the cohort, an average of 235,054 unique TCR beta nucleotide sequences were sequenced per donor, roughly 20% of them non-productive.

Trimmed from V: 5 bases; trimmed from J: 2 bases; junction bases lacking a gene match: 13. The germline V gene gives CDR1 as MDHEN and CDR2 as SYDVKM. The CDR3, cysteine through phenylalanine, is 18 amino acids long. The kept DNA is CDR3 alone, 54 bases in frame from the first base. Overall study results and their limits: In a later analysis, most CMV-associated TCR beta chains were found to appear HLA-restricted, with HLA associations seemingly driven largely by CMV exposure. This cohort had only TCR beta chains sequenced, and the lack of alpha or paired-chain data limited which features could be detected. The authors suggested that the approach could potentially be extended to other disease states and immunological phenotypes. A cluster of highly shared sequence variants was judged likely to be a technical artifact of the sequencing pipeline. While some public TCRs were present in many individuals, most TCR sequences turned up only very rarely across donors. Around 16 rarely observed V segments, including chromosome 9 orphons, were excluded from the earlier analysis of about 600 of the donors because counts were too low. Immune exposure information for the cohort was limited to CMV serostatus. The classifier was reported to diagnose cytomegalovirus status with high specificity and sensitivity in both the original and validation cohorts. Because some donors lacked HLA typing at each locus, the association tests relied only on the typed subset. In an earlier analysis of some 500 of the donors, most TCR beta V segments were observed in productive rearrangements about 87% or about 30% of the time, broadly matching IMGT annotations. The presence/absence analyses assumed that sequencing depth was roughly uniform across donors, and that assumption may not be true. In a later genetic analysis, fewer N-insertions in productive TCRs were reported among donors in an Asian-associated ancestry cluster than the 666-donor mean. In the study, about 150 TCR beta chains were listed as associated with cytomegalovirus. Some IMGT-functional V segments, including TRBV6-2 and TRBV6-3, could not be distinguished by the 87-base-pair reads and were therefore excluded. According to a later analysis, parvovirus B19, influenza, CMV and Epstein-Barr virus appeared linked to several top co-occurrence clusters. At a false discovery rate of 0.05, a later analysis linked 15,000 to 20,000 TCR beta sequences to specific HLA alleles. When HLA alleles, especially DR and DQ, strongly co-occurred, attributing TCR associations to individual alleles was difficult. A later analysis found that HLA-associated TCR beta chains were more clonally expanded and had lower generation probabilities than equally common non-associated chains. A later analysis found that TCR association rates varied across HLA loci, with DRB1 alleles showing the most associated TCRs and HLA-C alleles the fewest. An association between a missense DCLRE1C variant and V-gene and J-gene trimming of TCR beta chains was found in a later genetic analysis and replicated in an independent cohort. Correlated functional status among segregating V segments might reflect linkage disequilibrium, but an unknown experimental factor could not be ruled out. In vitro tests confirmed that a few of the cytomegalovirus-associated TCR beta chains recognize cytomegalovirus antigens. A further reported finding was that TCR beta sequences accurately predicted the HLA-A and HLA-B alleles for most subjects in the first cohort.

In total, just over 650 healthy bone marrow donors made up the cohort. At the time of sampling, all cohort members were nominally healthy, though unrecorded immune exposures were likely present. The donor was CMV seropositive and was included in the group of about 290 seropositive cohort members. A peripheral blood sample was collected from each donor, and TCR beta sequencing was performed on peripheral blood mononuclear cells. The Qiagen DNeasy Blood Extraction Kit was used to extract genomic DNA from the blood cell samples. Recombination joined TRBV28 with TRBJ1-4; TRBD1 lines up with 8 middle nucleotides. The receptor was derived from a woman aged 25 to 45 in good health and CMV-seropositive. The sequenced sample was PBMCs. The DNA reads TGTGCCAGCAGTACTGGGACAGGACGGCGCGCGACTAATGAAAAACTGTTTTTT. The translation is CASSTGTGRRATNEKLFF.